Listed below are T cell receptor beta chains from one sample, sequenced in a study of identical twins. TCRdb itself ran the 5' RACE reads through MiXCR, one entry per CDR3 protein. The table shows about 720,000 distinct CDR3 sequences, with around 8.6% occurring only once. The sample was also reused in another study, on yellow fever vaccine responses in identical twins.

The specimen was PBMCs. Receptor source: a woman between 18 and 29 years old in good health. Each CDR3 is given with its conserved first and last residue. A D gene is named only where the DNA matches it firmly. Size values are once, few and many counts, or a class for expanded clones, and some rows have none.

size,J,D,V,CDR3,DNA
few,TRBJ1-2,TRBD1,TRBV5-1,CASSYRTGRSYGYTF,TGCGCCAGCAGCTACCGGACAGGGAGGTCCTATGGCTACACCTTC
many,TRBJ1-2,TRBD1,TRBV5-1,CASSLAGTGSSGYTF,TGCGCCAGCAGCTTGGCCGGGACAGGGTCAAGTGGCTACACCTTC
few,TRBJ2-4,TRBD2,TRBV7-2,CASSLGGGGTENIQYF,TGTGCCAGCAGCTTAGGCGGGGGAGGGACGGAAAACATTCAGTACTTC
few,TRBJ2-3,-,TRBV20-1,CSAREPGRGDTQYF,TGCAGTGCTAGAGAACCCGGACGGGGAGATACGCAGTATTTT
-,TRBJ2-2,TRBD1,TRBV5-1,CASSAPTGVNTGELFF,TGCGCCAGCAGCGCCCCGACAGGGGTGAACACCGGGGAGCTGTTTTTT
-,TRBJ1-3,TRBD1,TRBV12-3/TRBV12-4,CASSLDRGLGNTIYF,TGTGCCAGCAGTTTAGACAGGGGGCTCGGAAACACCATATATTTT
many,TRBJ1-2,-,TRBV14,CASSQEEAGGYTF,TGTGCCAGCAGCCAAGAGGAGGCGGGTGGCTACACCTTC
-,TRBJ2-3,-,TRBV7-2,CASSPDYTDTQYF,TGTGCCAGCAGCCCAGACTACACAGATACGCAGTATTTT
-,TRBJ2-1,-,TRBV5-6,CASSLLDGSSYNEQFF,TGTGCCAGCAGCTTACTGGACGGGAGCTCCTACAATGAGCAGTTCTTC
-,TRBJ2-7,TRBD1,TRBV28,CASSFPDRGPYEQYF,TGTGCCAGCAGTTTTCCGGACAGGGGGCCCTACGAGCAGTACTTC
many,TRBJ1-1,-,TRBV3-1,CASSLQQGNTEAFF,TGTGCCAGCAGCCTTCAACAGGGAAACACTGAAGCTTTCTTT
few,TRBJ2-3,-,TRBV24-1,CATSDLGSRGGSTDTQYF,TGTGCCACCAGTGATTTGGGTTCGCGGGGCGGCAGCACAGATACGCAGTATTTT
-,TRBJ2-7,TRBD2,TRBV19,CASSISGGGPSYEQYF,TGTGCCAGTAGTATTTCCGGCGGGGGGCCCTCCTACGAGCAGTACTTC
-,TRBJ2-7,-,TRBV7-2,CASSLGGPRSGYEQYF,TGTGCCAGCAGCTTGGGGGGACCCCGGAGCGGTTACGAGCAGTACTTC
many,TRBJ2-7,-,TRBV9,CASGAGGGYEQYF,TGTGCCAGCGGCGCAGGAGGGGGATACGAGCAGTACTTC
few,TRBJ2-7,TRBD1,TRBV10-3,CAISGRDRAYEQYF,TGTGCCATCAGTGGGCGGGACAGGGCCTACGAGCAGTACTTC
few,TRBJ1-6,-,TRBV7-9,CASSTGNYNSPLHF,TGTGCCAGCAGCACGGGGAACTATAATTCACCCCTCCACTTT
few,TRBJ2-1,TRBD2,TRBV20-1,CSARPGTSVDEQFF,TGCAGTGCCCGTCCCGGGACTAGCGTGGATGAGCAGTTCTTC
few,TRBJ2-7,-,TRBV29-1,CSVEAVQGGGYEQYF,TGCAGCGTTGAGGCGGTCCAGGGGGGTGGCTACGAGCAGTACTTC
few,TRBJ2-1,-,TRBV20-1,CSASRLVLGEQFF,TGCAGTGCTTCGCGACTAGTCTTAGGTGAGCAGTTCTTC
-,TRBJ2-7,TRBD2,TRBV7-6,CASSLRTSGAGEQYF,TGTGCCAGCAGCTTAAGGACTAGCGGGGCCGGAGAGCAGTACTTC
-,TRBJ2-7,TRBD1,TRBV5-4,CASSVPPGQGRSGEQYF,TGTGCCAGCAGCGTACCTCCGGGACAGGGGAGATCTGGCGAGCAGTACTTC
few,TRBJ1-6,-,TRBV10-2,CASSELSSYNSPLHF,TGCGCCAGCAGTGAGTTGAGCTCCTATAATTCACCCCTCCACTTT
few,TRBJ2-5,-,TRBV6-5,CASSYVSAGVETQYF,TGTGCCAGCAGTTACGTGAGTGCAGGGGTCGAGACCCAGTACTTC
-,TRBJ1-1,-,TRBV3-1,CASSLTGRGNTEAFF,TGTGCCAGCAGCTTAACAGGGAGAGGGAACACTGAAGCTTTCTTT
few,TRBJ2-3,-,TRBV4-1,CASSQESSSAGLHTQYF,TGCGCCAGCAGCCAAGAATCAAGCTCTGCGGGGCTACATACGCAGTATTTT
-,TRBJ1-6,-,TRBV7-9,CASSYDRNNSPLHF,TGTGCCAGCAGCTACGACAGGAATAATTCACCCCTCCACTTT
few,TRBJ2-3,-,TRBV20-1,CSARDRGGGDTQYF,TGCAGTGCTAGAGACAGGGGAGGTGGAGATACGCAGTATTTT
-,TRBJ2-7,-,TRBV28,CASTSPGTPDPYEQYF,TGTGCCAGCACCTCGCCCGGGACCCCCGACCCCTACGAGCAGTACTTC
-,TRBJ2-2,TRBD2,TRBV7-3,CASSFSGGAGELFF,TGTGCCAGCAGCTTTAGCGGGGGGGCCGGGGAGCTGTTTTTT
-,TRBJ2-7,-,TRBV5-5,CARGPVRFSYEQYF,TGTGCCAGGGGCCCCGTCAGGTTTTCCTACGAGCAGTACTTC
many,TRBJ2-2,TRBD2,TRBV5-1,CASSLFSSGRNGELFF,TGCGCCAGCAGCTTGTTTTCCAGCGGGAGAAACGGGGAGCTGTTTTTT
-,TRBJ2-3,TRBD2,TRBV24-1,CATSDTSGGGSSTDTQYF,TGTGCCACCAGTGATACAAGCGGGGGTGGCTCTAGCACAGATACGCAGTATTTT
many,TRBJ1-1,-,TRBV24-1,CATSDGGGTEAFF,TGTGCCACCAGTGATGGAGGGGGGACTGAAGCTTTCTTT
many,TRBJ1-2,TRBD1,TRBV29-1,CSVDLGQGSFGGYTF,TGCAGCGTAGACCTTGGACAGGGATCATTCGGGGGCTACACCTTC
-,TRBJ2-7,-,TRBV24-1,CATSDSRGLAYEQYF,TGTGCCACCAGTGATAGCAGGGGACTCGCGTACGAGCAGTACTTC
few,TRBJ2-3,-,TRBV5-1,CASSQQSGKDTQYF,TGCGCCAGCAGCCAACAATCGGGGAAAGATACGCAGTATTTT
many,TRBJ2-3,-,TRBV29-1,CSGWGSTDTQYF,TGCAGCGGGTGGGGGAGCACAGATACGCAGTATTTT
many,TRBJ2-7,TRBD1,TRBV20-1,CSAPQGERREQYF,TGCAGTGCTCCACAGGGGGAGCGGCGCGAGCAGTACTTC
-,TRBJ2-7,-,TRBV14,CASSQDRRRTYEQYF,TGTGCCAGCAGCCAAGATCGCAGGCGAACCTACGAGCAGTACTTC
many,TRBJ2-5,TRBD2,TRBV5-1,CASSRGRLAEETQYF,TGCGCCAGCAGCCGGGGCCGACTAGCTGAAGAGACCCAGTACTTC
-,TRBJ2-2,TRBD2,TRBV9,CASSPGPYWGLAGANTGELFF,TGTGCCAGCAGCCCAGGGCCCTATTGGGGACTAGCGGGGGCGAACACCGGGGAGCTGTTTTTT
few,TRBJ1-2,-,TRBV3-1,CASSQLGGTYGYTF,TGTGCCAGCAGCCAACTCGGAGGGACCTATGGCTACACCTTC
few,TRBJ2-5,-,TRBV3-1,CASSQGSLGETQYF,TGTGCCAGCAGCCAAGGGTCGCTAGGAGAGACCCAGTACTTC
few,TRBJ2-5,-,TRBV7-8,CASSPGPFRGETQYF,TGTGCCAGCAGCCCGGGGCCCTTCAGGGGAGAGACCCAGTACTTC
-,TRBJ1-3,-,TRBV9,CASSVLRDIYGNTIYF,TGTGCCAGCAGTGTACTCCGGGACATATATGGAAACACCATATATTTT
many,TRBJ2-2,-,TRBV7-2,CASSLVATGELFF,TGTGCCAGCAGCTTAGTCGCCACCGGGGAGCTGTTTTTT
many,TRBJ2-1,-,TRBV25-1,CASTSMGHNEQFF,TGTGCCAGCACTTCAATGGGACACAATGAGCAGTTCTTC
few,TRBJ2-3,-,TRBV7-9,CASSKFDTQYF,TGTGCCAGCAGCAAATTCGATACGCAGTATTTT
many,TRBJ2-7,TRBD2,TRBV2,CASSWGGDYSYEQYF,TGTGCCAGCAGCTGGGGGGGGGACTACTCCTACGAGCAGTACTTC